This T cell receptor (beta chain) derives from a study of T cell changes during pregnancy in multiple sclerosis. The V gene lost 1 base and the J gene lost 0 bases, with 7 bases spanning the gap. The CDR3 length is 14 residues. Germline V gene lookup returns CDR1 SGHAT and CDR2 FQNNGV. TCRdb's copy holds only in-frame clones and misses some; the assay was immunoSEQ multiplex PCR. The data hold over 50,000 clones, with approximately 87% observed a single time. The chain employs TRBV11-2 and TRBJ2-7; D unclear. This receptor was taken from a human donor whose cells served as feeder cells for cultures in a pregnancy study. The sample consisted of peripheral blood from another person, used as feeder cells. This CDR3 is CASSLGLDSYEQYF. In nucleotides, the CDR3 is TGTGCCAGCAGCTTAGGGCTAGACTCCTACGAGCAGTACTTC.